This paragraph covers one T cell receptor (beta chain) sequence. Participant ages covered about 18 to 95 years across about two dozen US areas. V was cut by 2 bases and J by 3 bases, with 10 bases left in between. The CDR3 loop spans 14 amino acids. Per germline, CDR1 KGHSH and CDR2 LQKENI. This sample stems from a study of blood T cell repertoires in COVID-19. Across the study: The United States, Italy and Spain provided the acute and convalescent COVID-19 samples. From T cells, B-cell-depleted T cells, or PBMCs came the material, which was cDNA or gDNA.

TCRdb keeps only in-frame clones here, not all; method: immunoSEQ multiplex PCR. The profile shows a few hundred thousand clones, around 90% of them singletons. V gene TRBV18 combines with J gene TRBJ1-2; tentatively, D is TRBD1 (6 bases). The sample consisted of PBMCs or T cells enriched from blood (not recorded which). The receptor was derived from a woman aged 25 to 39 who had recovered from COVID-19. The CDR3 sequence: CASSPAGADYGYTF. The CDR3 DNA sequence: TGTGCCAGCTCACCAGCGGGGGCGGACTATGGCTACACCTTC. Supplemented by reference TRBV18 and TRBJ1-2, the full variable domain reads NAGVMQNPRHLVRRRGQEARLRCSPMKGHSHVYWYRQLPEEGLKFMVYLQKENIIDESGMPKERFSAEFPKEGPSILRIQQVVRGDSAAYFCASSPAGADYGYTFGSGTRLTVV.